These 21 T cell receptor beta chains were sequenced from one sample in a study of T-cell reconstitution after alpha-beta-depleted transplantation in children. Preparation of the TCRbeta library was carried out with unique molecular identifiers. MiXCR, run by TCRdb on the PCR reads, gives a single entry per CDR3 protein. Of roughly 100,000 distinct CDR3 sequences listed, around 7.8% were seen once; the top ten hold about a sixth. The sample in question was PBMCs, obtained before TCRalphabeta/CD19-depleted stem cell transplant. The source is a boy under 10 years old with acute lymphoblastic leukemia, due to receive a stem cell transplant.

In this sample, this clonotype turned up a few times. This rearrangement joins TRBV29-1 to TRBJ2-6; TRBD1 matches at 7 bases. The CDR3 has 17 amino acids. V shed 0 bases and J 0 bases; nucleotides not matched to a gene: 5. Germline V gene data show CDR1 as SQVTM and CDR2 as ANQGSEA. For the CDR3, the DNA is TGCAGCGTTGAAGATGAGGGGGCATACTCTGGGGCCAACGTCCTGACTTTC. Its protein is CSVEDEGAYSGANVLTF.

This clonotype was found a few times. V and J are TRBV14 and TRBJ1-3, with D possibly being TRBD1 (6 bases). There are 13 residues in the CDR3. With 7 bases removed from V and 1 base from J, the gap between germline ends came to 8 bases. Germline CDR1 reads SGHDN; CDR2 reads FVKESK. CDR3: CASKTGSGNTIYF. CDR3 bases: TGTGCCAGCAAAACAGGGTCTGGAAACACCATATATTTT.

This clonotype was found many times. V and J are TRBV20-1 and TRBJ1-1; D possibly corresponds to TRBD1 (6 bases). CDR3 length: 13 residues. Germline assignment: CDR1 DFQATT and CDR2 SNEGSKA (reference sequence). V lost 6 bases, J lost 3 bases, and 14 bases lay in between. CDR3 nucleotides: TGCAGTGCCCCGAGAGGGGGGTACACTGAAGCTTTCTTT. Encoded protein: CSAPRGGYTEAFF.

In this sample, this clonotype turned up a few times. This chain links TRBV7-9 with TRBJ1-1; D is uncertain. V was pared by 5 bases and J by 3 bases, with 19 bases between. The CDR3 totals 16 residues. Germline lookup yields CDR1 SEHNR and CDR2 FQNEAQ (reference sequence). The CDR3 DNA reads TGTGCCAGCAGCCCGAACCAGAAAGGCGAGGACACTGAAGCTTTCTTT. Protein product: CASSPNQKGEDTEAFF.

This clonotype was detected only a few times. The chain combines TRBV12-3 or TRBV12-4 with TRBJ2-3, with D possibly being TRBD2 (7 bases). Between the trimmed V and J ends, which lost 3 bases and 4 bases, there was a span of 17 bases. The CDR3 has 16 residues. DNA for the CDR3: TGTGCCAGCAGTTTTTGGAGGGGGGGGTCCCCAGATACGCAGTATTTT. Its protein is CASSFWRGGSPDTQYF.

V is TRBV18 and J is TRBJ2-1, with 7 bases matching TRBD1. The V and J ends lost 3 bases and 5 bases, in that order; junction bases with no gene match: 4. Germline lookup yields CDR1 KGHSH and CDR2 LQKENI. The CDR3 is made up of 14 amino acids. The CDR3 protein is CASSPTTGDNEQFF. The CDR3 DNA sequence: TGTGCCAGCTCACCTACCACAGGGGACAATGAGCAGTTCTTC.

This clonotype showed up just a few times. This chain connects TRBV6-2 or TRBV6-3 to TRBJ1-1; D not resolved. The CDR3 extends over 14 amino acids. The ends were cut back, 3 bases at V and 1 base at J, with 9 bases in the middle. CDR1 is MNHEY and CDR2 is SVGEGT in the germline V gene. The CDR3 sequence is CASSYRPGNTEAFF. The DNA for the CDR3 is TGTGCCAGCAGTTATAGACCAGGGAACACTGAAGCTTTCTTT.

This clonotype occurred many times. This chain uses TRBV9 with TRBJ2-1; 12 positions match TRBD1. This CDR3 has 16 amino acids. The V gene end was trimmed by 0 bases and the J gene end by 6 bases; junction bases not matched to a gene: 4. CDR1 and CDR2 (germline): SGDLS, YYNGEE. CDR3 coding DNA: TGTGCCAGCAGCGTAGCCCCGGGACAGGGGGCCAATGAGCAGTTCTTC. Its protein product is CASSVAPGQGANEQFF. The whole variable domain, remainder taken from reference TRBV9 and TRBJ2-1, is DSGVTQTPKHLITATGQRVTLRCSPRSGDLSVYWYQQSLDQGLQFLIQYYNGEERAKGNILERFSAQQFPDLHSELNLSSLELGDSALYFCASSVAPGQGANEQFFGPGTRLTVL.

As DNA, the CDR3 is TGCGCCAGCAGCCATCCCCGACGACTAGCGGGGGGGCGGCAGAGTAAAGATACGCAGTATTTT. It codes for CASSHPRRLAGGRQSKDTQYF. The chain employs TRBV4-1 and TRBJ2-3, with 14 positions matching TRBD2. V lost 3 bases to trimming and J lost 5 bases; unmatched junction nucleotides: 19. The CDR3 totals 21 residues. Germline lookup yields CDR1 MGHRA and CDR2 YSYEKL.

This rearrangement joins TRBV2 to TRBJ2-5; 8 bases match TRBD2. CDR1 is SNHLY, CDR2 FYNNEI, per germline. Unmatched junction bases numbered 3, after V lost 8 bases and J lost 1 base. The CDR3 has 13 residues. CDR3 in amino acids: CASEGLGQETQYF. CDR3 in DNA: TGTGCCAGCGAGGGACTAGGCCAAGAGACCCAGTACTTC.

This clonotype turned up a few times. The chain combines TRBV7-9 with TRBJ2-7; 7 bases match TRBD2. The CDR3 length is 14 residues. The J segment lost 2 bases and the V segment lost 3 bases, leaving 4 bases of the junction unmatched. Germline loops: CDR1 SEHNR, CDR2 FQNEAQ (reference sequence). This CDR3 is CASSFPGLTYEQYF. The CDR3 region has the DNA TGTGCCAGCAGCTTTCCGGGACTAACCTACGAGCAGTACTTC.

This sequence joins TRBV7-9 and TRBJ2-3, with D tentatively TRBD2 (5 bases). The CDR3 consists of 16 residues. CDR1 is SEHNR and CDR2 is FQNEAQ in the germline V gene (reference sequence). V lost 4 bases and J lost 6, with 20 bases in between. CDR3 region: CASSSVRPLRADTQYF. In DNA form, the CDR3 reads TGTGCCAGCAGCTCCGTCAGGCCTCTGAGGGCGGATACGCAGTATTTT.

This clonotype was observed a handful of times. CDR3 region: CASSLEAGTGHEQYF. For the CDR3, the DNA is TGCGCCAGCAGCTTGGAGGCCGGGACAGGGCACGAGCAGTACTTC. This sequence joins TRBV5-1 and TRBJ2-7, with TRBD1 identical over 9 bases. CDR1 and CDR2 from the germline V gene are SGHRS and YFSETQ. There are 15 residues in the CDR3. V lost 0 bases to trimming and J lost 5 bases; unmatched junction nucleotides: 6.

This clonotype occurred many times. The CDR3 bases are TGCAGTGCTGGGCCTAGGGCCTGGGATAGCGAGCAGTACTTC. As protein: CSAGPRAWDSEQYF. The chain recombines TRBV20-1 with TRBJ2-7, with D unclear. The CDR3 has 14 residues. Germline V gene lookup returns CDR1 DFQATT and CDR2 SNEGSKA (reference sequence). V was cut by 5 bases and J by 6 bases, with 20 bases left in between.

This clonotype was counted ten times or more. The V gene is TRBV5-1, the J gene TRBJ1-3; D unclear. In germline, CDR1 is SGHRS, CDR2 YFSETQ. The V and J ends lost 5 bases and 4 bases respectively, with 10 bases between them. The CDR3 is made up of 13 amino acids. The CDR3 region has the DNA TGCGCCAGCAGAGTATCAGACGGAAACACCATATATTTT. This translates into CASRVSDGNTIYF.

This clonotype was seen more than once but under ten times. The genes are TRBV20-1 and TRBJ1-4; possible D gene TRBD1, 5 bases. Germline V gene lookup returns CDR1 DFQATT and CDR2 SNEGSKA (reference sequence). The CDR3 covers 13 residues. Trimming took off 5 bases at V and 7 bases at J, with 14 bases between the two ends. Here the CDR3 DNA reads TGCAGTGCTCCCGGGGGGACCGGTGAAAAACTGTTTTTT. Amino acids: CSAPGGTGEKLFF.

This clonotype appeared many times. The chain couples TRBV4-1 to TRBJ2-3; D gene ambiguous. Germline CDR1 and CDR2: MGHRA and YSYEKL. The CDR3 totals 16 residues. The V end lost 2 bases, the J end lost 2 bases, and 14 bases lay between the germline ends. As DNA, the CDR3 is TGCGCCAGCAGCCAAAATATGGCGGCCGTCACAGATACGCAGTATTTT. It encodes CASSQNMAAVTDTQYF.

This clonotype was seen repeatedly, ten times or more. The chain couples TRBV4-2 to TRBJ2-1; 8 nucleotides line up with TRBD1. Germline CDR1 and CDR2: LGHNA and YNFKEQ. The CDR3 length is 16 residues. Trimming removed 4 bases from V and 2 bases from J; junction bases left unmatched: 7. CDR3 bases: TGTGCCAGCAGCCGGACGGACAGGGAGCCCTACAATGAGCAGTTCTTC. Protein sequence: CASSRTDREPYNEQFF.

The chain links TRBV5-1 to TRBJ2-7; a weak D match, TRBD1 (5 bases). V was clipped by 2 bases and J by 2 bases, with 11 bases between them. There are 14 residues in the CDR3. From germline, CDR1 is SGHRS and CDR2 YFSETQ. The CDR3 region is CASSFQGPTYEQYF. CDR3 nucleotide sequence: TGCGCCAGCAGCTTCCAGGGTCCTACCTACGAGCAGTACTTC.

This clonotype was counted at least ten times. The chain has TRBV29-1 and TRBJ2-5; the match to TRBD1 covers 10 bases. CDR3 length: 14 amino acids. V was clipped by 7 bases and J by 3 bases; unmatched bases: 8. Germline CDR1 is SQVTM and CDR2 is ANQGSEA. The CDR3 spells CSAAGQGSEETQYF. The CDR3 nucleotides are TGCAGCGCCGCGGGACAGGGGTCCGAAGAGACCCAGTACTTC.

This clonotype was seen many times. The rearrangement links TRBV7-2 to TRBJ2-5, with TRBD2 matching 7 bases. CDR3 length: 16 amino acids. The trim removed 5 bases at V and 2 bases at J, leaving 11 bases unmatched. Germline CDR1 is SGHTA and CDR2 is FQGNSA. CDR3 nucleotides: TGTGCCAGCAGCCAAGGCCAGCGGGGTTTACAAGAGACCCAGTACTTC. It encodes CASSQGQRGLQETQYF.